This passage covers 14 T cell receptor beta chains from one sample sequenced in a study of PD-L1 blockade in urothelial cancer. As to time point: pretreatment peripheral blood. Profiled with immunoSEQ multiplex PCR; TCRdb holds only in-frame clones, not every one. The data contain around 70,000 clones, 84% of them singletons. Sequenced here: PBMCs, sampled around atezolizumab (anti-PD-L1) treatment. Receptors originate from a woman in her 70s with urothelial cancer.

This clone was seen a single time. V is TRBV5-4 and J is TRBJ1-2; 7 bases align to TRBD1. V shed 1 base and J 0 bases; nucleotides not matched to a gene: 9. The CDR3 runs 17 residues. CDR1 is SGHNT, CDR2 YYREEE, per germline (reference sequence). The CDR3 sequence: CASSLQGGGGANYGYTF. CDR3 DNA: TGTGCCAGCAGCTTGCAGGGGGGCGGAGGGGCTAACTATGGCTACACCTTC.

This clone was detected once. The chain carries TRBV2 and TRBJ1-1; D gene uncertain. The CDR3 is made up of 12 amino acids. Per germline, CDR1 SNHLY and CDR2 FYNNEI. V was pared by 2 bases and J by 7 bases, with 8 bases between. CDR3 DNA sequence: TGTGCCAGCAGTGAACTGTCCTTTGAAGCTTTCTTT. Residues: CASSELSFEAFF.

The chain couples TRBV10-3 to TRBJ1-2; 10 positions agree with TRBD1. V trimming: 6 bases; J trimming: 4 bases; junction bases outside the gene matches: 14. CDR3 length equals 17 residues. Germline-derived CDR1 and CDR2 are ENHRY and SYGVKD. CDR3 in amino acids: CAIRDSEDRGFRYGYTF. The DNA of the CDR3 is TGTGCCATCAGGGACTCCGAGGACAGGGGGTTTCGCTATGGCTACACCTTC.

This chain uses TRBV27 with TRBJ1-3; possible D gene TRBD1, 5 bases. Germline V gene data show CDR1 as MNHEY and CDR2 as SMNVEV (reference sequence). The CDR3 runs 16 residues. V lost 0 bases to trimming and J lost 0 bases, with 9 bases between them. The CDR3 bases are TGTGCCAGCAGTTTATCGTCGGGGGGCTCTGGAAACACCATATATTTT. Translation: CASSLSSGGSGNTIYF.

The V call is TRBV11-2, the J call TRBJ2-7, with TRBD2 identical over 15 bases. V gave up 4 bases and J gave up 2 bases; unmatched junction bases: 6. The germline gives CDR1 SGHAT, CDR2 FQNNGV. CDR3 length: 17 residues. CDR3 sequence reads: CASSYRRTSGRAYEQYF. DNA of the CDR3: TGTGCCAGCAGCTATAGGAGGACTAGCGGGAGGGCCTACGAGCAGTACTTC.

The chain uses TRBV11-2 and TRBJ2-3, with TRBD2 matching over 7 bases. Germline V CDR1 and CDR2: SGHAT, FQNNGV. This CDR3 comprises 15 residues. V dropped 5 bases and J dropped 2; count of bases not matched to a gene: 7. DNA of the CDR3: TGTGCCAGCAGCCGCCTCGGGGGGAACACAGATACGCAGTATTTT. Translating gives CASSRLGGNTDTQYF. Drawing the rest from reference TRBV11-2 and TRBJ2-3, the complete variable domain is EAGVAQSPRYKIIEKRQSVAFWCNPISGHATLYWYQQILGQGPKLLIQFQNNGVVDDSQLPKDRFSAERLKGVDSTLKIQPAKLEDSAVYLCASSRLGGNTDTQYFGPGTRLTVL.

This sequence joins TRBV10-3 and TRBJ2-7, with D possibly being TRBD2 (6 bases). Deletions cut 7 bases from V and 2 bases from J, with 9 bases between. Germline loops: CDR1 ENHRY, CDR2 SYGVKD. CDR3 size: 12 residues. The CDR3, as DNA: TGTGCCATCAAGGAGGGGCCCTACGAGCAGTACTTC. This translates into CAIKEGPYEQYF.

This clone was recorded a few times. This sequence joins TRBV30 and TRBJ2-5, with 7 nucleotides matching TRBD2. The CDR3 spans 16 residues. Losses at the gene ends were 1 base for V and 2 bases for J; bases not matched to a gene: 10. Germline CDR1 GTSNPN, CDR2 SVGIG (reference sequence). The CDR3 nucleotides are TGTGCCTGGAGTGCCGGTGGGCGGGGGTGGCAAGAGACCCAGTACTTC. The encoded protein is CAWSAGGRGWQETQYF.

The rearrangement uses TRBV27 and TRBJ1-6; unclear D gene. The CDR3 runs to 18 residues. V shed 3 bases and J shed 17 bases, with 32 bases lying between them. In germline, CDR1 is MNHEY, CDR2 SMNVEV (reference sequence). The CDR3 DNA reads as TGTGCCAGCAGTTTCCCTGAAGACCCCCCCAGGCCCTTCCCGGTCATCCACTTT. Amino acid sequence: CASSFPEDPPRPFPVIHF.

The genes are TRBV28 and TRBJ2-1; 7 bases agree with TRBD1. The CDR3 is made up of 17 amino acids. In germline, CDR1 is MDHEN, CDR2 SYDVKM. Trimming removed 1 base from V and 0 bases from J; junction bases left unmatched: 6. CDR3 in DNA: TGTGCCAGCAGTTTATCGTTCCAGGGGGTCTCCTACAATGAGCAGTTCTTC. Residues: CASSLSFQGVSYNEQFF.

V usage is TRBV7-9 and J usage is TRBJ2-7; 10 nucleotides match TRBD2. The junction had 3 bases not matched to a gene; V was cut back by 3 bases and J by 1 base. The CDR3 has 15 residues. Germline CDR1 and CDR2: SEHNR and FQNEAQ (reference sequence). CDR3 nucleotide sequence: TGTGCCAGCAGCTTCCTAGCGGGGGTTTCCTACGAGCAGTACTTC. This gives the protein CASSFLAGVSYEQYF. Full variable domain (outside the CDR3, taken from reference TRBV7-9 and TRBJ2-7): DTGVSQNPRHKITKRGQNVTFRCDPISEHNRLYWYRQTLGQGPEFLTYFQNEAQLEKSRLLSDRFSAERPKGSFSTLEIQRTEQGDSAMYLCASSFLAGVSYEQYFGPGTRLTVT.

This rearrangement joins TRBV9 to TRBJ1-3; the match to TRBD1 covers 8 bases. CDR3 size: 14 residues. Germline V gene sequence: CDR1 SGDLS, CDR2 YYNGEE. With 0 bases clipped from V and 4 bases from J, the junction kept 0 bases outside the gene matches. CDR3 nucleotides: TGTGCCAGCAGCGTAGGGGACAGGGGAAACACCATATATTTT. Its protein is CASSVGDRGNTIYF.

This sequence joins TRBV7-9 and TRBJ1-2, with a tentative D call TRBD1 (6 bases). With 5 bases removed from V and 1 base from J, the gap between germline ends came to 14 bases. The CDR3 loop spans 15 amino acids. CDR1 is SEHNR, CDR2 FQNEAQ, per germline (reference sequence). This chain's CDR3 is CASSRWGGDNYGYTF. The CDR3 coding sequence is TGTGCCAGCAGCCGGTGGGGGGGCGATAACTATGGCTACACCTTC.

The J gene is TRBJ2-7, the V gene TRBV18, with TRBD1 matching 7 bases. V gave up 6 bases and J gave up 3 bases; unmatched junction bases: 11. The CDR3 is 15 residues long. CDR1 and CDR2 from the germline V gene are KGHSH and LQKENI. In DNA, the CDR3 is TGTGCCAGCTCCCGTACCTCAGGGGGAAGCTACGAGCAGTACTTC. Translation: CASSRTSGGSYEQYF.